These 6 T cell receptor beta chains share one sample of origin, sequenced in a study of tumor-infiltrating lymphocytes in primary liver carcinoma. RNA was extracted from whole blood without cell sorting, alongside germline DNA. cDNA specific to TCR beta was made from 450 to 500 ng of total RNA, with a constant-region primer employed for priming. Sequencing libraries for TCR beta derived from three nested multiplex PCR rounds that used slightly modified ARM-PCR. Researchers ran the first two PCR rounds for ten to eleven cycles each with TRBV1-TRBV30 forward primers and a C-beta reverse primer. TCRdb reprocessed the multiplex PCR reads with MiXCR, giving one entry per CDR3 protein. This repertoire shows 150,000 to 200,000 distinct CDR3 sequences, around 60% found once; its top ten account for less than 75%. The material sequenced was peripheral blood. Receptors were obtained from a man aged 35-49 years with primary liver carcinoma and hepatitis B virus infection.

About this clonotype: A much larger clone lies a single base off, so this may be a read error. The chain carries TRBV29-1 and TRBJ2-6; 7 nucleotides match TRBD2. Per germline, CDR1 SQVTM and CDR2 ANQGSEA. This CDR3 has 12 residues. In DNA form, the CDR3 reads TGCAGCGCATTCAGCGGGGCCGACGTCCTGACTTTC. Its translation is CSAFSGADVLTF.

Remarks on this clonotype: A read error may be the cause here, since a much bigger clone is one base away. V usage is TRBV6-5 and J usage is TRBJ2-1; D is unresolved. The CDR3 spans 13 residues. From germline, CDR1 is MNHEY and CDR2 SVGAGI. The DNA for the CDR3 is TGTGCCAGCATTTACTCGAGTCGTGGACCCAGGTTCTTC. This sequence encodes CASIYSSRGPRFF.

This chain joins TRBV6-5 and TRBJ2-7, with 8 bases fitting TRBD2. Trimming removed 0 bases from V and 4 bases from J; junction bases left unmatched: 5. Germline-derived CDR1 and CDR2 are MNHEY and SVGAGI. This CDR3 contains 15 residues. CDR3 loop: CASSYSFSGEYEQYF. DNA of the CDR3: TGTGCCAGCAGTTACTCTTTTAGCGGGGAATACGAGCAGTACTTC.

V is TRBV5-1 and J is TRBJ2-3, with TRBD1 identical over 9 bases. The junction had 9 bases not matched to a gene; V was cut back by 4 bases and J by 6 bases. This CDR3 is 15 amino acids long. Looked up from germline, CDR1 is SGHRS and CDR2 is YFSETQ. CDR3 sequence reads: CASSVGQGNKDTQYF. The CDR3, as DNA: TGCGCCAGCAGCGTTGGACAGGGGAATAAGGATACGCAGTATTTT. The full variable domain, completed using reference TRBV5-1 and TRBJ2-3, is KAGVTQTPRYLIKTRGQQVTLSCSPISGHRSVSWYQQTPGQGLQFLFEYFSETQRNKGNFPGRFSGRQFSNSRSEMNVSTLELGDSALYLCASSVGQGNKDTQYFGPGTRLTVL.

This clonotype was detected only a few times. Here the CDR3 DNA reads TGCGCCAGCAGTGAGCTACGGGACAGGGGGCTATACGAGCAGTACTTC. Protein sequence: CASSELRDRGLYEQYF. The V gene is TRBV10-2, the J gene TRBJ2-7, with 12 positions matching TRBD1. The CDR3 has 16 residues. CDR1 WSHSY and CDR2 SAAADI come from the germline V gene. J gave up 4 bases and V 2 bases, and 6 bases lay outside the gene matches.

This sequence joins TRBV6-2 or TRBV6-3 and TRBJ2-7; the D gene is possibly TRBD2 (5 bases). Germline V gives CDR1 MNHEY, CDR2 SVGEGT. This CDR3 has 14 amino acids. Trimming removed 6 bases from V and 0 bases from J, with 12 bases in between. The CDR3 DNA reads TGTGCCAGCAGGGGTAGCGACCTCTCCTACGAGCAGTACTTC. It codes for CASRGSDLSYEQYF.